The text below deals with one T cell receptor (beta chain). Its antigen is as yet unknown. Using immunoSEQ multiplex PCR, the repertoire was profiled, and TCRdb retains in-frame clones only, with some absent. This table has nearly 25,000 clones, 80% to 85% appearing once. The source of the sample is a study of lymphopenia after photon versus proton radiotherapy. Study-wide results and caveats: Larger post-nadir TCR diversity loss correlated inversely with survival in deceased patients. Under photons, naive T cells and diversity fell while effector/memory populations rose.

V was trimmed by 4 bases and J by 2 bases, leaving 8 bases between them. The germline CDR1 and CDR2 sequences are MNHNS and SASEGT. This CDR3 is 13 amino acids long. The sample here was peripheral blood, taken from a patient treated with proton-based radiotherapy. This sequence joins TRBV6-1 and TRBJ1-1; D is perhaps TRBD1 (6 bases). This TCR was sampled from a woman aged 70-85 years with pancreatic cancer. The CDR3 here is CASSGQANTEAFF. In DNA form, the CDR3 reads TGTGCCAGCAGTGGACAGGCAAACACTGAAGCTTTCTTT.